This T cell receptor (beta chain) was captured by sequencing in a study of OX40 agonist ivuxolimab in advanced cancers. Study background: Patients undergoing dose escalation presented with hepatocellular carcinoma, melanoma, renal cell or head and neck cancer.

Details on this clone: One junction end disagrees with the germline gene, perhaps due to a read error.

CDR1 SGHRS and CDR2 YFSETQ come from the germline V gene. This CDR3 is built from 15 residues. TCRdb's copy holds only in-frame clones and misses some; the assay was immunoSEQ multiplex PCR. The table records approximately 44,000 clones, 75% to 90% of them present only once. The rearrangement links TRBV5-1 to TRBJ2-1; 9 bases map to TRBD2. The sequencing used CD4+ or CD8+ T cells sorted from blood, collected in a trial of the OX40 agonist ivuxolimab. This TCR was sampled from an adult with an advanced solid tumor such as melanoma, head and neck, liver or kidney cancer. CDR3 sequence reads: CASSDSGSGYNEQFF. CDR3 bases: TGCGCAAGCAGCGATAGCGGGAGTGGGTACAATGAGCAGTTCTTC.